This T cell receptor (beta chain) came from a study of T cell responses to AZD1222 COVID-19 vaccine. Overall study findings and caveats: The study found vaccine-associated CD4 TCRs spanning spike, dominant at 160-218 and 743-854. Only a handful of individuals given AZD1222 were seropositive at baseline.

CDR3 size: 18 residues. V was clipped by 3 bases and J by 7 bases; unmatched bases: 13. Germline V CDR1 and CDR2: MGHRA, YSYEKL. A note on this clone: Its antigen is not known.

Profiled with immunoSEQ multiplex PCR; TCRdb holds only in-frame clones, not every one. This repertoire shows approximately 110,000 clones, nearly 90% found once; its top ten account for about 2.5%. The sequenced sample was peripheral blood, obtained 28 days after the second AZD1222 dose. This receptor was obtained from an adult who received the AZD1222 COVID-19 vaccine. The chain couples TRBV4-1 to TRBJ1-6; TRBD1 agrees at 9 bases. The CDR3 coding sequence is TGCGCCAGCAGCCAGGACTTGATCGGGGGACAGGGAAATTCACCCCTCCACTTT. Translated: CASSQDLIGGQGNSPLHF.